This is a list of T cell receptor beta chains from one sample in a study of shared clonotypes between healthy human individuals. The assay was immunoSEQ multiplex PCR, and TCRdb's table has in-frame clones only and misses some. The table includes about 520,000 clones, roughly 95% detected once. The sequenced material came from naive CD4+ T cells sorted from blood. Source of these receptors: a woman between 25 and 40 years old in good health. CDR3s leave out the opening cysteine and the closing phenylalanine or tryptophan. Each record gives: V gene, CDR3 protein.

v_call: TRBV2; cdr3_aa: ASISGLAKNIQY
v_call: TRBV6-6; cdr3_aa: ASRYDPGQQNTEAF
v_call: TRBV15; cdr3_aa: ATSPWDAYSYEQY
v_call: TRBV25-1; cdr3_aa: ASSVTDTQY
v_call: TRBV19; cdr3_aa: ASRSRANIQY
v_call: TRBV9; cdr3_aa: ASSVGFGSTGADTQY
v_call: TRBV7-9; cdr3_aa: ARDRGSGTGELF
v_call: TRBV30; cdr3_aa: AWAIIMNTEAF
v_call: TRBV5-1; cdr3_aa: ASSLIPGGDYGYT
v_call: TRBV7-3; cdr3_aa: ASSSDIAGVGNEQF
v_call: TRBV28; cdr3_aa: ASSSQSLGAF
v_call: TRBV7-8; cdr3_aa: ASSSSRLTGELF
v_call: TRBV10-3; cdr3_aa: ATTREGNTEAF
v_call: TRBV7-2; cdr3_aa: ASGILGAF
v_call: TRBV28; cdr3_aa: ASSFPAGLETETQY
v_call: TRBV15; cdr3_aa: ATSGIAGVTYEQY
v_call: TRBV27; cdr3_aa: ASSLEGPADTQY
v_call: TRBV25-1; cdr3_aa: ASSGAGLAVASTDTQY
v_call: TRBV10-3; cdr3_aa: ASAQIGEQY
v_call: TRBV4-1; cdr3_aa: ASSLGLAGTRTDTQY
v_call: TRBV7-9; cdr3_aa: ASSTRGRGLQDEQY
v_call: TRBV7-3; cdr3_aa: ASSSQVNSYNEQF
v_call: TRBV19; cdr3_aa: ASSILDQPQH
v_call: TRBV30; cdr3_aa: AWSPGLAGSYEQY
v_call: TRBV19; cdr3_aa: ASSIDLWGRSSYEQY
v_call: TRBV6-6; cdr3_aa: ASSPSGYEGYT
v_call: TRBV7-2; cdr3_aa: ASSLTGLAGETQY
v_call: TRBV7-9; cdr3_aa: ASSLGFGSYEQY
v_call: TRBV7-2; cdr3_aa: ASSLADYSNQPQH